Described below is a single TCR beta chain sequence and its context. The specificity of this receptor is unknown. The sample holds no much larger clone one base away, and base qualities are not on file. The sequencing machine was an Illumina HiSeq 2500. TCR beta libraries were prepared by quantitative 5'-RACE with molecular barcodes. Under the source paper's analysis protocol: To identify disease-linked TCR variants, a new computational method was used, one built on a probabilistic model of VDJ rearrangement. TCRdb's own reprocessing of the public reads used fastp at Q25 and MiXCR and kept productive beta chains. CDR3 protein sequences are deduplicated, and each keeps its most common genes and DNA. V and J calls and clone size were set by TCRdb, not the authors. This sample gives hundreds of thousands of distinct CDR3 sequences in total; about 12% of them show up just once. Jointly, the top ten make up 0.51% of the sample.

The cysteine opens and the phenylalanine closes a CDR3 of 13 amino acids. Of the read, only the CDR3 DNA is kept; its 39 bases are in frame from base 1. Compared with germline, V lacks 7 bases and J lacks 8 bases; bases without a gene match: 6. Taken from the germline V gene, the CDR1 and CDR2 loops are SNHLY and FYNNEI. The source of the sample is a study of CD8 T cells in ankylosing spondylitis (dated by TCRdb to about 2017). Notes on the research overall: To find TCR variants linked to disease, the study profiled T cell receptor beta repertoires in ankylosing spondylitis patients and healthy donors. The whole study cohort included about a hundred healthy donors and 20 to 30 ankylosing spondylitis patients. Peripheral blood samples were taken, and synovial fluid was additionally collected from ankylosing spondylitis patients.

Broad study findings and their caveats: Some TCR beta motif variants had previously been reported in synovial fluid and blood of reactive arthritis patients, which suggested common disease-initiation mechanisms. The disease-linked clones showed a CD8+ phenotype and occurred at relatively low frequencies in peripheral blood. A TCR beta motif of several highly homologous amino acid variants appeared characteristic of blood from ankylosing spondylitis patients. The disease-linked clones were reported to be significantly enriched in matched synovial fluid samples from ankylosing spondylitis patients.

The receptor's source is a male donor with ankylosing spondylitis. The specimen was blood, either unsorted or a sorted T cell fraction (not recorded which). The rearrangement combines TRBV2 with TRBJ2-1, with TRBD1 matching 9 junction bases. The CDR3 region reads CASKSGQGDEQFF. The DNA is TGTGCCAGCAAGTCGGGACAGGGAGATGAGCAGTTCTTC. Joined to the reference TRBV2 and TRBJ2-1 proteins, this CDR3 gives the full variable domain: EPEVTQTPSHQVTQMGQEVILRCVPISNHLYFYWYRQILGQKVEFLVSFYNNEISEKSEIFDDQFSVERPDGSNFTLKIRSTKLEDSAMYFCASKSGQGDEQFFGPGTRLTVL.